The following is a TCR beta chain sequence with its context. Sequencing used cDNA as its template, made by extracting RNA and reverse transcribing it. Assay used: immunoSEQ multiplex PCR; TCRdb lists only in-frame clones, some missing. Of 180,000 or so clones listed, roughly 64% are singletons. The entry originates in a study of CD8+ T cells in alopecia areata. V gave up 4 bases and J gave up 2 bases, with 15 bases separating them. The CDR3 is 15 amino acids. The V gene's germline CDR1 is SQVTM and CDR2 ANQGSEA. Treatment given: oral pan-JAK inhibitor, 5-10 mg twice daily. The source was CD4+ T cells sorted from blood, collected at week 24, from a patient treated with tofacitinib. The genes are TRBV29-1 and TRBJ1-5; D not resolved. The TCR was taken from a human donor with alopecia areata. In DNA, the CDR3 is TGCAGCGTTGTTTCGACGGGCAAGGGCAATCAGCCCCAGCATTTT. This gives the protein CSVVSTGKGNQPQHF.